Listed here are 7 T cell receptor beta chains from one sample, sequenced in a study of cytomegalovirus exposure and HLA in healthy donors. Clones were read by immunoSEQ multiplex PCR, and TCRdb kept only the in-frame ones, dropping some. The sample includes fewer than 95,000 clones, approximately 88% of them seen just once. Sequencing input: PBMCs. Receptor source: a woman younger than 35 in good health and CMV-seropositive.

CDR3 nucleotide sequence: TGTGCCAGCAGTTGCTCTAGCGCCAGAAGGGAGACCCAGTACTTC. This encodes CASSCSSARRETQYF. The chain has TRBV6-9 and TRBJ2-5; weak D call: TRBD2 (6 bases). The CDR3 runs 15 residues. Germline assignment: CDR1 MNHGY and CDR2 SVAAGI. Trimming stripped 4 bases from V and 5 bases from J, with 17 bases between.

The CDR3 nucleotides read TGTGCCAGTAGTTCCTTTGGACAGGGAAACACTGAAGCTTTCTTT. Protein: CASSSFGQGNTEAFF. The gene calls are TRBV19 and TRBJ1-1; TRBD1 matches at 8 bases. Germline V gene sequence: CDR1 LNHDA, CDR2 SQIVND (reference sequence). V trimming: 5 bases; J trimming: 2 bases; junction bases outside the gene matches: 7. This CDR3 is 15 amino acids long. The variable domain in full, with the rest retrieved from reference TRBV19 and TRBJ1-1, is DGGITQSPKYLFRKEGQNVTLSCEQNLNHDAMYWYRQDPGQGLRLIYYSQIVNDFQKGDIAEGYSVSREKKESFPLTVTSAQKNPTAFYLCASSSFGQGNTEAFFGQGTRLTVV.

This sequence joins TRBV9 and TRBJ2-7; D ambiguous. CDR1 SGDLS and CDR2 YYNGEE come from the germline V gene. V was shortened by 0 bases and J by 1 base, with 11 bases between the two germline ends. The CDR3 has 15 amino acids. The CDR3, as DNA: TGTGCCAGCAGCGTAGACCCAGGCCATTCCTACGAGCAGTACTTC. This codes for CASSVDPGHSYEQYF.

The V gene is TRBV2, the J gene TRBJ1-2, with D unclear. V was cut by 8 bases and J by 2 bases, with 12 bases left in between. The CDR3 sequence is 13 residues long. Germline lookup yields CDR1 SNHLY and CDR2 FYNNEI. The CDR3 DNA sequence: TGTGCCAGCTCGCCCGACAAAAACTATGGCTACACCTTC. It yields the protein CASSPDKNYGYTF.

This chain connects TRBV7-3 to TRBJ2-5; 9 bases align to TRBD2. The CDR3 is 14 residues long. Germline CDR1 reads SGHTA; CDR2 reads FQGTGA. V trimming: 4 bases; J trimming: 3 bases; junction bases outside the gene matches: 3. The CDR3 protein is CASSYSGGEETQYF. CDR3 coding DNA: TGTGCCAGCAGCTATAGCGGGGGAGAAGAGACCCAGTACTTC.

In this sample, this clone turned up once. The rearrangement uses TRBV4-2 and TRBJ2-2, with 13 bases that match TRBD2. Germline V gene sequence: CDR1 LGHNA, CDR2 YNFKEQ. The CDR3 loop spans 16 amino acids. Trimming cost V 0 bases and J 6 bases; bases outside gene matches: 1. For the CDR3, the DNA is TGTGCCAGCAGCCAAGATACTAGCGGGGGGGCCGGGGAGCTGTTTTTT. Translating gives CASSQDTSGGAGELFF.

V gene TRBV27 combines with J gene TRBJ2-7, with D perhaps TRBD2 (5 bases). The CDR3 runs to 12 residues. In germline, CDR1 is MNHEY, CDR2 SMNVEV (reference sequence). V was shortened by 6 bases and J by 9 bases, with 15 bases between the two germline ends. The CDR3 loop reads CASRPLVGVQYF. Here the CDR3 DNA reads TGTGCCAGCAGGCCACTGGTGGGAGTGCAGTACTTC.